This T cell receptor (beta chain) originates from a study of pediatric ulcerative colitis. Findings and limits, study-wide: Repertoires came from total lymphocyte DNA, not specific subsets.

Before the diagnostic colonoscopy, ulcerative colitis patients were free of immunosuppressive medication. Sequencing used immunoSEQ multiplex PCR; TCRdb keeps in-frame clones, though not all of them. The profile shows roughly 70,000 clones, 85% to 90% of them singletons. Looked up from germline, CDR1 is SGHRS and CDR2 is YFSETQ. There are 14 residues in the CDR3. V was cut by 0 bases and J by 5 bases, with 11 bases left in between. As concerns this clone: No antigen is known for it.

This TCR derives from a boy under 18 with severe ulcerative colitis. This chain uses TRBV5-1 with TRBJ1-2; D perhaps matches TRBD1 (6 bases). The material sequenced was blood. CDR3 nucleotide sequence: TGCGCCAGCAGCTTGGAGGGGGAGAGTTATGGCTACACCTTC. This gives the protein CASSLEGESYGYTF.